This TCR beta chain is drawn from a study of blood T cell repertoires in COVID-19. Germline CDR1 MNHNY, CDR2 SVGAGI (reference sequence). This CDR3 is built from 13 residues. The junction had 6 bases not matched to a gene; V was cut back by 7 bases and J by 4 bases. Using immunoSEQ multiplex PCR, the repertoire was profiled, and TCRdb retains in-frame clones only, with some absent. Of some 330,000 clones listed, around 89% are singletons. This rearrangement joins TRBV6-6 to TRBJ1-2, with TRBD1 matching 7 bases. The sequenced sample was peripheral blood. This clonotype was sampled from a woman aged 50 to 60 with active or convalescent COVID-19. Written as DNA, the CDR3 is TGTGCCAGCATTACAGGGGATGGCTATGGCTACACCTTC. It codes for CASITGDGYGYTF.